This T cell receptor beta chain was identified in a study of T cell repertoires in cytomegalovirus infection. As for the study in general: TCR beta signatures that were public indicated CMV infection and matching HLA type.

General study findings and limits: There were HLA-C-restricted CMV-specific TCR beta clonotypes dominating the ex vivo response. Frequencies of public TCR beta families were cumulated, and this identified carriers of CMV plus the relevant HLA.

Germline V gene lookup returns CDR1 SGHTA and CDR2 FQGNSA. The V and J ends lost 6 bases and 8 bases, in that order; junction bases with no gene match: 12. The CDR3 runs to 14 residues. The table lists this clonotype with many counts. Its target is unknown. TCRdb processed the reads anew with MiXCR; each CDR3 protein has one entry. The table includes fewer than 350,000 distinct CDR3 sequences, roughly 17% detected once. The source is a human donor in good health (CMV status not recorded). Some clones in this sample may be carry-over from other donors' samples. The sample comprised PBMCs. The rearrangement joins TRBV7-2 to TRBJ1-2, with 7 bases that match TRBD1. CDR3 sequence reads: CASSIGGGPGGYTF. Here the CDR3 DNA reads TGTGCCAGCAGTATAGGAGGGGGCCCGGGGGGCTACACCTTC. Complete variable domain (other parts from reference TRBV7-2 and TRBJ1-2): GAGVSQSPSNKVTEKGKDVELRCDPISGHTALYWYRQSLGQGLEFLIYFQGNSAPDKSGLPSDRFSAERTGGSVSTLTIQRTQQEDSAVYLCASSIGGGPGGYTFGSGTRLTVV.